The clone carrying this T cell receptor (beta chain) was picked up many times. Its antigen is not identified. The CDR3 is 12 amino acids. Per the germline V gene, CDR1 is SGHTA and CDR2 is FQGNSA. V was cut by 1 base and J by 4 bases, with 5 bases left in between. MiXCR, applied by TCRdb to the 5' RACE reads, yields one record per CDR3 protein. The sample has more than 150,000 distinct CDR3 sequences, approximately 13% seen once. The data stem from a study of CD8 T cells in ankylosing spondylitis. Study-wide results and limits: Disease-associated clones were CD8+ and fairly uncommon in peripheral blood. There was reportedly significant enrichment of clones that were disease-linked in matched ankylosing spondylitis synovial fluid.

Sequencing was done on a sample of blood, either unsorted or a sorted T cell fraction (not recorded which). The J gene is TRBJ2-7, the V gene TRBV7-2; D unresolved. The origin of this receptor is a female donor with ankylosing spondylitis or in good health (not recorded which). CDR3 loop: CASSLEWYEQYF. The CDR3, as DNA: TGTGCCAGCAGCTTAGAGTGGTACGAGCAGTACTTC.